This T cell receptor beta chain was identified during a study of vaccination and CD4 T cells after COVID-19. For the study at large: The post-vaccine samples came a median around 71 days after dose two (range 14 to 241). Controls had a CEFX pool, an HIV-1 Nef pool, or no peptide added.

With regard to this clonotype: Its cognate antigen is unknown.

CDR1 and CDR2 from the germline V gene are DFQATT and SNEGSKA (reference sequence). The CDR3 is 14 amino acids. J gave up 3 bases and V 6 bases, and 6 bases lay outside the gene matches. Treatment described: approximately 9-day PBMC culture with coronavirus spike peptide pools or control peptides (ViraFEST assay). Sequence data for DNA of cultured CD4+ T cells were generated by the Oncomine TCR Beta short-read assay. A single record per CDR3 protein comes from TCRdb applying MiXCR to the PCR reads. The table shows under 20,000 distinct CDR3 sequences, with around 40% occurring only once. This clonotype originated in a human donor with COVID-19. Sequenced material: cultured CD4+ T cells from blood. The V call is TRBV20-1, the J call TRBJ2-7, with 12 bases aligning to TRBD2. CDR3 region: CSAGTSGRFYEQYF. In nucleotides, the CDR3 is TGCAGTGCCGGGACTAGCGGGCGCTTCTACGAGCAGTACTTC.